This T cell receptor beta chain was captured by sequencing in a study of T-cell memory formation after mild COVID-19. TCRdb independently ran MiXCR on the 5' RACE reads; one entry per CDR3 protein. The sample lists around 320,000 distinct CDR3 sequences; over 25% were seen once. The sequence was collected from an adult woman who had mild COVID-19 (a few samples of this study predate the infection). Cell type and time point are not known. Sample: PBMCs or a T cell subset sorted from them (not recorded which).

CDR3 DNA sequence: TGTGCCAGCAGCTTTTTAAATGGGAACACTGAAGCTTTCTTT. Protein product: CASSFLNGNTEAFF. The chain carries TRBV7-9 and TRBJ1-1; D is ambiguous. The ends were cut back, 3 bases at V and 1 base at J, with 9 bases in the middle. The germline CDR1 and CDR2 sequences are SEHNR and FQNEAQ (reference sequence). The CDR3 has 14 residues.